The 32 T cell receptor beta chains below come from one sample, sequenced in a study of tissue T cells after allogeneic stem cell transplantation. Time point here: mouse harvest day 14 after allogeneic transplant. Each mouse received 10^7 T-cell-depleted marrow cells plus 10^6 splenic CD5+ T cells by tail vein. Sequenced by immunoSEQ multiplex PCR; TCRdb stores in-frame clones only, minus some. The table records under 4,500 clones, around half of them present only once. What was sequenced was lymph node tissue. The source of these receptors is a female BALB/c mouse given C57BL/6 T cells with graft-versus-host disease after an allogeneic hematopoietic cell transplant.

On this clone itself: Mouse gene names apply. The sequenced fragment ends 1 residue before the CDR3 boundary, so the rest is inferred from the germline J gene. The sample carries other DNA sequences with the same CDR3. The genes are TRBV16 and TRBJ1-1; unclear D gene. Germline values: CDR1 SGHSA, CDR2 FRNQAP. The ends were cut back, 3 bases at V and 1 base at J, with 3 bases in the middle. The CDR3 is 12 amino acids. The CDR3 protein is CASSLGNTEVFF. CDR3 DNA, as far as it was read: TGTGCAAGCAGCTTGGGGAACACAGAAGTCTTC.

A note on this clone: Gene and germline names: mouse. The CDR3 end falls 1 residue outside the read, so it is completed with the germline J gene. The chain carries TRBV3 and TRBJ2-2; 8 bases map to TRBD2. This CDR3 comprises 16 residues. Germline CDR1 is SNHLY and CDR2 is FYNGKV (reference sequence). Trimming removed 5 bases from V and 0 bases from J; junction bases left unmatched: 5. The part of the CDR3 DNA that was read is TGTGCCAGCAGCCGAAGGGGGGGCGCAAACACCGGGCAGCTCTAC. Protein sequence: CASSRRGGANTGQLY. The CDR3 reads in full as CASSRRGGANTGQLYF. Complete variable domain (other parts from reference TRBV3 and TRBJ2-2): GPKVLQIPSHQIIDMGQMVTLNCDPVSNHLYFYWYKQILGQQMEFLVNFYNGKVMEKSKLFKDQFSVERPDGSYFTLKIQPTALEDSAVYFCASSRRGGANTGQLYFGEGSKLTVL.

As for this clone: Mouse gene names apply. The CDR3 end is not reached by the read, which stops 1 residue before it; the germline J gene fills it in. The V gene is TRBV26, the J gene TRBJ1-4; TRBD1 matches 10 bases. Germline V lookup: CDR1 KGHPV, CDR2 FQNQEV (reference sequence). The CDR3 loop spans 15 amino acids. V gave up 4 bases and J gave up 3 bases; unmatched junction bases: 2. The DNA read from the CDR3 is TGTGCCAGCAGTCCGACAGGGGGCCCCAACGAAAGATTATTT. Translating gives CASSPTGGPNERLF. The full CDR3 protein reads CASSPTGGPNERLFF. The full variable domain, completed using reference TRBV26 and TRBJ1-4, is NSKVIQTPRYLVKGQGQKAKMRCIPEKGHPVVFWYQQNKNNEFKFLINFQNQEVLQQIDMTEKRFSAECPSNSPCSLEIQSSEAGDSALYLCASSPTGGPNERLFFGHGTKLSVL.

This clone appeared a few times. Mouse names are used for the genes. The read halts 1 residue ahead of the CDR3 end, with the missing end drawn from the germline J gene. This chain uses TRBV16 with TRBJ2-2, with D unresolved. The V end was cut by 0 bases, the J end by 4 bases, with 0 bases between. CDR1 is SGHSA, CDR2 FRNQAP, per germline. This CDR3 is built from 12 residues. The CDR3 DNA, read in part, is TGTGCAAGCAGCTTAGACACCGGGCAGCTCTAC. It encodes CASSLDTGQLY. The whole CDR3 reads CASSLDTGQLYF.

Of note for this clone: The gene names here belong to mouse. The CDR3 end falls 1 residue outside the read, so it is completed with the germline J gene. The gene calls are TRBV26 and TRBJ2-5; D unclear. Germline CDR1 reads KGHPV; CDR2 reads FQNQEV (reference sequence). With 3 bases removed from V and 2 bases from J, the gap between germline ends came to 6 bases. CDR3 size: 13 residues. CDR3 DNA, as far as it was read: TGTGCCAGCAGTCTCCAGTTCCAAGACACCCAGTAC. Translation: CASSLQFQDTQY. The full CDR3 protein reads CASSLQFQDTQYF. The entire variable domain, with the rest obtained from reference TRBV26 and TRBJ2-5, is as follows: NSKVIQTPRYLVKGQGQKAKMRCIPEKGHPVVFWYQQNKNNEFKFLINFQNQEVLQQIDMTEKRFSAECPSNSPCSLEIQSSEAGDSALYLCASSLQFQDTQYFGPGTRLLVL.

For this clone: The genes and germline here are from mouse. The read finishes 1 residue shy of the CDR3 end, and the germline J gene is used to complete it. V gene TRBV3 combines with J gene TRBJ2-1; D is perhaps TRBD1 (5 bases). This CDR3 is 16 amino acids long. Germline CDR1 and CDR2: SNHLY and FYNGKV (reference sequence). Trimming left V 1 base short and J 1 base short, with 11 bases between. The sequenced part of the CDR3 DNA is TGTGCCAGCAGCTTAGAGGCCGGACAAAACTATGCTGAGCAGTTC. This codes for CASSLEAGQNYAEQF. The full CDR3 is CASSLEAGQNYAEQFF.

This clone has more than one count but fewer than ten. These gene names are mouse names. The CDR3 end is not reached by the read, which stops 1 residue before it; the germline J gene fills it in. This chain joins TRBV1 and TRBJ1-5; D not certain. CDR3 size: 13 residues. Trimming shortened V by 0 bases and J by 5 bases, and 5 bases separated the two germline ends. In germline, CDR1 is NSQYPW, CDR2 LRSPGD (reference sequence). The CDR3 is CTCSADPDQAPLF. Partial CDR3 DNA: TGCACCTGCAGTGCAGATCCAGACCAGGCTCCGCTT.

This clone is medium-sized (0.01 to 0.1%). The gene names here belong to mouse. The CDR3 bases that were read are TGTGCCAGCTCTCCGGGACAGAACAACCAGGCTCCGCTT. It is translated as CASSPGQNNQAPL. The entire CDR3 sequence reads CASSPGQNNQAPLF. The rearrangement links TRBV12-1 to TRBJ1-5, with 7 positions matching TRBD1. The CDR3 end lies 1 residue beyond the end of the read and is filled in from the germline J gene. This CDR3 region has 14 residues. J lost 1 base, V lost 2 bases, and 1 base had no gene match. Per germline, CDR1 SGHSN and CDR2 HYEKVE.

This clone was seen a few times. Germline and genes: mouse. The read ends 1 residue shy of where the CDR3 ends; the end is completed using the germline J gene. The V and J genes are TRBV24 and TRBJ2-4; maybe TRBD2 (7 bases). Germline V lookup: CDR1 KGHTA, CDR2 FRNEEI. Trimming pared 1 base from V and 2 bases from J, leaving 7 bases between. This CDR3 comprises 14 residues. Incomplete CDR3 DNA: TGTGCCAGCAGTCTGTGGGGGGCTCAAAACACCTTGTAC. This codes for CASSLWGAQNTLY. The whole CDR3 reads CASSLWGAQNTLYF.

Points on this clone: The genes and germline here are from mouse. The chain's CDR3 is CASSITGNQAPLF. The sequenced part of the CDR3 DNA is TGTGCCAGCAGTATTACAGGGAACCAGGCTCCGCTT. The chain is built from TRBV19 and TRBJ1-5; a weak D match, TRBD1 (6 bases). Read sequence stops 1 residue before the CDR3 end, and the germline J gene provides the missing end. Deletions cut 2 bases from V and 4 bases from J, with 7 bases between. The CDR3 has 13 amino acids. Germline-derived CDR1 and CDR2 are FNHDT and SITEND (reference sequence).

In this sample, this clone turned up a few times. Gene names are the mouse ones. From the germline J gene comes the end of the CDR3, since the read stops 1 residue before it. This sequence joins TRBV2 and TRBJ1-3; weak D call: TRBD1 (6 bases). The CDR3 covers 14 residues. V was shortened by 3 bases and J by 0 bases, with 6 bases between the two germline ends. Germline V CDR1 and CDR2: LGHNA, YSYQKL. CDR3 DNA (partial): TGTGCCAGCAGCCAGACAGGTTCTGGAAATACGCTCTAT. It translates to CASSQTGSGNTLY. In full, the CDR3 reads CASSQTGSGNTLYF.

On this clone: Germline and genes: mouse. The CDR3 goes on 1 residue after the read ends, and that part is filled in from the germline J gene. J is TRBJ2-7 and V is TRBV12-1; D is unclear. V was shortened by 0 bases and J by 4 bases, with 6 bases between the two germline ends. The CDR3 loop spans 12 amino acids. CDR1 and CDR2 from the germline V gene are SGHSN and HYEKVE. The CDR3 loop reads CASSLAGYEQYF. CDR3 bases read: TGTGCCAGCTCTCTCGCGGGGTATGAACAGTAC.

Of note for this clone: Mouse gene names apply. The CDR3 end is not reached by the read, which stops 1 residue before it; the germline J gene fills it in. This rearrangement joins TRBV2 to TRBJ1-6, with D possibly matching TRBD1 (6 bases). TRBJ1-6 is assigned to the ORF class and has an uncertain function. Germline assignment: CDR1 LGHNA and CDR2 YSYQKL. With 3 bases removed from V and 7 bases from J, the gap between germline ends came to 13 bases. The CDR3 length is 15 residues. Incomplete CDR3 DNA: TGTGCCAGCAGCCAGACAGGAGGGGGGAATTCGCCCCTCTAC. Amino acids: CASSQTGGGNSPLY. The CDR3, in full, reads CASSQTGGGNSPLYF.

Worth noting for this clone: Gene labels here are mouse ones. The read stops 1 residue short of the end of the CDR3; the missing end is completed from the germline J gene. The J gene is TRBJ1-6, the V gene TRBV15; D may be TRBD1 (6 bases). Being an ORF, TRBJ1-6 has a function that is uncertain. The CDR3 spans 12 residues. From germline, CDR1 is SGHND and CDR2 FRSKSL. V lost 6 bases and J lost 7, with 7 bases in between. The CDR3 loop is CASRQGNSPLYF. Incomplete CDR3 DNA: TGTGCCAGCAGGCAGGGGAATTCGCCCCTCTAC.

The table lists this clone with a few counts. All gene names here are mouse names. The CDR3 end is not reached by the read, which stops 1 residue before it; the germline J gene fills it in. This chain joins TRBV26 and TRBJ1-3, with 10 bases fitting TRBD1. Germline-derived CDR1 and CDR2 are KGHPV and FQNQEV (reference sequence). V was clipped by 6 bases and J by 4 bases; unmatched bases: 6. The CDR3 is made up of 15 amino acids. CDR3 amino acids: CASSPGQGRGNTLYF. CDR3 DNA (partial): TGTGCCAGCAGCCCGGGACAGGGGAGAGGAAATACGCTCTAT. Variable domain in full (rest from reference TRBV26 and TRBJ1-3): NSKVIQTPRYLVKGQGQKAKMRCIPEKGHPVVFWYQQNKNNEFKFLINFQNQEVLQQIDMTEKRFSAECPSNSPCSLEIQSSEAGDSALYLCASSPGQGRGNTLYFGEGSRLIVV.

This clone was counted between two and nine times. The gene names here belong to mouse. The missing CDR3 end, 1 residue past where the read stops, is filled in from the germline J gene. The chain is built from TRBV31 and TRBJ1-4; TRBD1 agrees at 8 bases. V lost 2 bases, J lost 6 bases, and 5 bases stayed unmatched. This CDR3 spans 14 amino acids. CDR1 is GKSSPN, CDR2 SITVG, per germline. The CDR3: CAWSSDREDERLFF. CDR3 DNA, as far as it was read: TGTGCCTGGAGTTCGGACAGGGAGGACGAAAGATTATTT. Using reference TRBV31 and TRBJ1-4 for the parts outside the CDR3, the full variable domain is AQTIHQWPVAEIKAVGSPLSLGCTIKGKSSPNLYWYWQATGGTLQQLFYSITVGQVESVVQLNLSASRPKDDQFILSTEKLLLSHSGFYLCAWSSDREDERLFFGHGTKLSVL.

As concerns this clone: Gene names refer to mouse genes. The sequence runs out 1 residue before the end of the CDR3; the remainder is reconstructed from the germline J gene. V is TRBV3 and J is TRBJ2-1; TRBD1 matches at 8 bases. Losses at the gene ends were 4 bases for V and 5 bases for J; bases not matched to a gene: 4. Germline CDR1 SNHLY, CDR2 FYNGKV (reference sequence). The CDR3 is made up of 14 amino acids. This CDR3 reads CASSSRGRDAEQFF. CDR3 DNA, as far as it was read: TGTGCCAGCAGCTCCAGGGGGCGGGATGCTGAGCAGTTC.

About this clone: The gene names given are mouse names. The read is 1 residue too short to cover the CDR3 end, so that end is filled in from the germline J gene. The chain joins TRBV26 to TRBJ2-2, with D hard to call. Germline V gives CDR1 KGHPV, CDR2 FQNQEV (reference sequence). The CDR3 runs 14 residues. Trimming removed 3 bases at V and 0 bases at J, with 5 bases between. The CDR3: CASSLRSNTGQLYF. CDR3 bases read: TGTGCCAGCAGTCTTCGGTCAAACACCGGGCAGCTCTAC.

This clone was seen a handful of times. Mouse germline and gene names are used. With the read ending 1 residue before the CDR3 end, the germline J gene is used to fill in that end. J is TRBJ1-1 and V is TRBV24; a weak D match, TRBD1 (5 bases). The V end was cut by 8 bases, the J end by 4 bases, with 14 bases between. The germline V gene encodes CDR1 KGHTA and CDR2 FRNEEI. The CDR3 is 13 amino acids. The CDR3 DNA, read in part, is TGTGCCAGCCACGATCAGGGATGCACAGAAGTCTTC. It yields the protein CASHDQGCTEVF. The CDR3 in full is CASHDQGCTEVFF.

Details on this clone: The gene symbols are mouse symbols. The observed sequence ends 1 residue before the CDR3 terminus, with the missing tail filled in from the germline J gene. V usage is TRBV26 and J usage is TRBJ1-1; perhaps TRBD1 as D (5 bases). Germline values: CDR1 KGHPV, CDR2 FQNQEV (reference sequence). The V end was cut by 1 base, the J end by 0 bases, with 9 bases between. The CDR3 consists of 15 residues. CDR3 DNA (partial): TGTGCCAGCAGTCTGTGGGGACGGTCAAACACAGAAGTCTTC. This gives the protein CASSLWGRSNTEVF. The whole CDR3 protein is CASSLWGRSNTEVFF.

This clone was seen a few times. Mouse gene names apply. The CDR3 end is not reached by the read, which stops 1 residue before it; the germline J gene fills it in. The chain employs TRBV22 and TRBJ2-1; the table's D call TRBD1 went unverified against the DNA. TRBV22 is noted as a pseudogene. The CDR3 spans 14 residues. CDR3 bases read: TGTGCCAGCAGTTGTACAGAAAACTATGCTGAGCAGTTC. Protein: CASSCTENYAEQF. The whole CDR3 is CASSCTENYAEQFF.

About this clone itself: Gene and germline names: mouse. The CDR3 goes on 1 residue after the read ends, and that part is filled in from the germline J gene. V gene TRBV15 combines with J gene TRBJ2-1; 7 bases line up with TRBD2. V lost 6 bases, J lost 8 bases, and 1 base stayed unmatched. CDR1 is SGHND and CDR2 is FRSKSL in the germline V gene. CDR3 length equals 11 residues. The CDR3 DNA, read in part, is TGTGCCAGCAGACTGGGGTCTGAGCAGTTC. As protein: CASRLGSEQF. From start to end, the CDR3 is CASRLGSEQFF.

Remarks on this clone: Gene names and germline refer to mouse. Incomplete CDR3 DNA: TGTGCCAGCAGTGATGCTACAGAATATAGTGCAGAAACGCTGTAT. As protein: CASSDATEYSAETLY. The whole CDR3 protein is CASSDATEYSAETLYF. The V call is TRBV13-1, the J call TRBJ2-3; the D is unclear. The CDR3 is cut off 1 residue early in the read; its end comes from the germline J gene. The V end lost 0 bases, the J end lost 0 bases, and 11 bases lay between the germline ends. CDR3 length: 16 residues. Germline V gene data show CDR1 as NSHNY and CDR2 as SYGAGN.

Comments on this clone: Mouse gene names apply. Coverage ceases 1 residue before the CDR3 finishes, and the germline J gene fills in the end. The chain is built from TRBV26 and TRBJ2-7; TRBD2 matches 11 bases. CDR1 is KGHPV, CDR2 FQNQEV, per germline (reference sequence). The V and J ends lost 8 bases and 1 base, in that order; junction bases with no gene match: 1. This CDR3 contains 13 residues. The chain's CDR3 is CASGDWGSYEQYF. CDR3 DNA, as far as it was read: TGTGCCAGCGGGGACTGGGGGTCCTATGAACAGTAC.

With regard to this clone: All gene names here are mouse names. The read terminates 1 residue ahead of where the CDR3 ends, so the germline J gene completes it. This chain joins TRBV20 and TRBJ1-1; D is possibly TRBD1 (5 bases). There are 14 residues in the CDR3. V lost 0 bases to trimming and J lost 2 bases, with 10 bases between them. Per the germline V gene, CDR1 is GFQATS and CDR2 is STVNSAI. The sequenced part of the CDR3 DNA is TGTGGTGCTAGGGATCCCAGGGCCAACACAGAAGTCTTC. Its protein is CGARDPRANTEVF. The whole CDR3 protein reads CGARDPRANTEVFF.

This clone rates as medium-sized (0.01 to 0.1%). Germline and genes: mouse. The read terminates 1 residue ahead of where the CDR3 ends, so the germline J gene completes it. This chain joins TRBV3 and TRBJ1-4; 9 bases map to TRBD1. CDR3 size: 13 residues. The germline CDR1 and CDR2 sequences are SNHLY and FYNGKV (reference sequence). The V and J ends lost 8 bases and 7 bases, in that order; junction bases with no gene match: 5. The CDR3 bases that were read are TGTGCCAGCGGGGGACAGGGCAGCGAAAGATTATTT. Its protein product is CASGGQGSERLF. The entire CDR3 protein is CASGGQGSERLFF. The entire variable domain, with the rest obtained from reference TRBV3 and TRBJ1-4, is as follows: GPKVLQIPSHQIIDMGQMVTLNCDPVSNHLYFYWYKQILGQQMEFLVNFYNGKVMEKSKLFKDQFSVERPDGSYFTLKIQPTALEDSAVYFCASGGQGSERLFFGHGTKLSVL.

The count of this clone is one. The listed genes are named as in mouse. The CDR3 end lies 1 residue beyond the end of the read and is filled in from the germline J gene. V usage is TRBV3 and J usage is TRBJ1-3; the D gene is possibly TRBD1 (5 bases). The CDR3 consists of 14 residues. Germline V lookup: CDR1 SNHLY, CDR2 FYNGKV (reference sequence). Trimming removed 5 bases at V and 1 base at J, with 9 bases between. The sequenced part of the CDR3 DNA is TGTGCCAGCAGCCGCCGGGACTCTGGAAATACGCTCTAT. As protein: CASSRRDSGNTLY. The CDR3 in full is CASSRRDSGNTLYF.

This clone appeared a few times. All gene names here are mouse names. The CDR3 sequence: CASSLAREVFF. CDR3 bases read: TGTGCAAGCAGCTTAGCCAGAGAAGTCTTC. The chain recombines TRBV16 with TRBJ1-1; D ambiguous. The read gets to within 1 residue of the CDR3 end, and the germline J gene fills in the rest. The V gene lost 1 base and the J gene lost 7 bases, with 4 bases spanning the gap. Germline V gene lookup returns CDR1 SGHSA and CDR2 FRNQAP. There are 11 residues in the CDR3.

This clone turned up a few times. Germline and genes here are mouse. Coverage ceases 1 residue before the CDR3 finishes, and the germline J gene fills in the end. The sample has other DNA sequences that encode this CDR3 too. The chain links TRBV26 to TRBJ2-4; 10 nucleotides match TRBD1. Germline loops: CDR1 KGHPV, CDR2 FQNQEV (reference sequence). Trimming cost V 6 bases and J 0 bases; bases outside gene matches: 3. There are 15 residues in the CDR3. CDR3: CASSVTGGSQNTLYF. The covered CDR3 bases are TGTGCCAGCAGCGTGACAGGGGGCAGTCAAAACACCTTGTAC.

In regard to this clone: Genes and germline are mouse. Sequencing ends 1 residue short of the CDR3 end; the germline J gene provides the rest. V usage is TRBV12-1 and J usage is TRBJ2-3, with TRBD2 identical over 8 bases. The CDR3 has 15 residues. Germline V gene lookup returns CDR1 SGHSN and CDR2 HYEKVE. J was trimmed by 1 base and V by 0 bases; bases with no gene match: 2. The CDR3 is CASSLAGGRAETLYF. The part of the CDR3 DNA that was read is TGTGCCAGCTCTCTCGCTGGGGGGCGTGCAGAAACGCTGTAT.

This clone was found a few times. Each gene name is a mouse one. From the germline J gene comes the end of the CDR3, since the read stops 1 residue before it. The genes are TRBV13-1 and TRBJ1-3, with D possibly TRBD1 on 5 matching bases. CDR3 size: 15 residues. V lost 3 bases to trimming and J lost 0 bases, with 10 bases between them. CDR1 is NSHNY, CDR2 SYGAGN, per germline. Partial CDR3 DNA: TGTGCCAGCAGTGGGGGGTCCCATTCTGGAAATACGCTCTAT. Residues: CASSGGSHSGNTLY. The full CDR3 reads CASSGGSHSGNTLYF.

On this clone itself: Gene names denote mouse genes. The read stops 1 residue short of the end of the CDR3; the missing end is completed from the germline J gene. V usage is TRBV4 and J usage is TRBJ2-5; 8 bases map to TRBD2. Losses at the gene ends were 4 bases for V and 3 bases for J; bases not matched to a gene: 3. CDR1 is LGHDT, CDR2 YNNKQL, per germline (reference sequence). The CDR3 loop spans 14 amino acids. CDR3 sequence reads: CASSSTGAQDTQYF. CDR3 DNA, as far as it was read: TGTGCCAGCAGCTCGACTGGGGCTCAAGACACCCAGTAC.